The count of the clone carrying this T cell receptor (beta chain) is one. Its target is not known. This sample was taken from a study of cytomegalovirus exposure and HLA in healthy donors. Study results and limitations: Some TCR beta chains (more than 150 of them) were listed as cytomegalovirus-associated.

The germline V gene has CDR1 SGHTA and CDR2 FQGTGA. This CDR3 contains 14 residues. V lost 6 bases and J lost 2, with 12 bases in between. This PCR relied on a set of 60 Vbeta primers and 13 Jbeta primers. Produced via immunoSEQ multiplex PCR; TCRdb's table is partial and in-frame only. This sample has some 160,000 clones; around 84% occur once, and the top ten carry about 2.5%. The sample comprised PBMCs. The source of this sequence is a man younger than 45 in good health and CMV-seropositive. V and J are TRBV7-3 and TRBJ2-3; D is perhaps TRBD1 (5 bases). The CDR3 nucleotides read TGTGCCAGCAGTGGTACAGGAATCACAGATACGCAGTATTTT. Its protein is CASSGTGITDTQYF.